A selection of T cell receptor beta chains follows, all from one sample in a study of cytomegalovirus exposure and HLA in healthy donors. Profiling relied on immunoSEQ multiplex PCR, and the TCRdb table lists in-frame clones only, not all of them. This table has around 130,000 clones, roughly three quarters appearing once. The source material was PBMCs. Every receptor here comes from a woman aged 55-69 years in good health and CMV-seronegative. Each CDR3 is given with its conserved first and last residue.

j_call,v_call,cdr3_aa
TRBJ1-6,TRBV7-9,CASSFTGVGSPLHF
TRBJ1-4,TRBV30,CAWSKDRGFVEKLFF
TRBJ1-5,TRBV2,CASSATGGQPQHF
TRBJ2-7,TRBV10-3,CAIRTQGSPYEQYF
TRBJ1-6,TRBV30,CAWSHEYPYYNSPLHF
TRBJ1-2,TRBV7-9,CASTGQAFSRGYTF
TRBJ2-3,TRBV5-4,CASSLPQGADTQYF
TRBJ2-1,TRBV28,CASSIAGLAGSNEQFF
TRBJ1-1,TRBV19,CASMFGGWSEAFF
TRBJ1-2,TRBV5-1,CASRRFTGGRGQEGYTF
TRBJ1-2,TRBV27,CASSSRPTGGIGGYTF
TRBJ2-2,TRBV7-3,CASSPAGGETGELFF
TRBJ2-1,TRBV5-4,CASSPGQGEYNEQFF
TRBJ2-2,TRBV4-1,CASSPGQGVGGELFF
TRBJ2-2,TRBV5-4,CASSLFLAGPDTGELFF
TRBJ2-2,TRBV5-1,CASSPSPSGVSAGELFF
TRBJ2-4,TRBV18,CASSPATGIAKNIQYF
TRBJ2-7,TRBV5-1,CASSTGTASSYEQYF
TRBJ1-1,TRBV19,CASSFDRNTEAFF
TRBJ1-2,TRBV21-1,CASGSGTGGDYGYTF
TRBJ1-1,TRBV5-4,CASTIDLGANEAFF
TRBJ1-1,TRBV5-6,CASSLLVRQAISEAFF
TRBJ1-4,TRBV28,CASISTGTNEKLFF
TRBJ1-6,TRBV28,CASSLRTTGAGSPLHF
TRBJ1-1,TRBV5-1,CASSLEVGQNTEAFF
TRBJ2-2,TRBV30,CAWSKDLSGRPPAPYTGELFF
TRBJ2-5,TRBV7-2,CASSLDLVGETQYF
TRBJ2-1,TRBV6-5,CASSYGGLGHEQFF
TRBJ2-7,TRBV11-2,CASSPWTGPSYEQYF
TRBJ2-1,TRBV9,CASSPTGRGDGRYNEQFF
TRBJ2-3,TRBV7-3,CASSLGGLTTDTQYF
TRBJ2-3,TRBV5-8,CASSWGLAGGGTQYF
TRBJ1-2,TRBV6-5,CASSPDRRGYGYTF
TRBJ2-7,TRBV13,CASSLGPGGSYEQYF
-,TRBV6-6,CASSPGQLYEQYF
TRBJ2-5,TRBV10-3,CAISLIPTGTSGYRRETQYF
TRBJ2-2,TRBV12-5,CASGTAGPLTGELFF
TRBJ2-1,TRBV5-1,CASSGGGLAGASRNEQFF
TRBJ1-2,TRBV7-9,CASSLPQYLGYTF
TRBJ1-2,TRBV6-6,CATGQGYTF
TRBJ1-2,TRBV10-3,CAISEGKTEIINYGYTF
TRBJ2-1,TRBV2,CASSDTSGVLNEQFF
TRBJ1-1,TRBV4-1,CASSLSGTGLWAFF
TRBJ1-1,TRBV11-2,CASRPGGTEAFF
TRBJ1-1,TRBV9,CASSVGDRANTEAFF
TRBJ1-1,TRBV7-9,CASSRSQMNTEAFF
TRBJ1-5,TRBV27,CASSSRTSVFQPQHF
TRBJ1-2,TRBV19,CASSVGTPNYGYTF
TRBJ1-5,TRBV30,CAWATGGNQPQHF
TRBJ1-2,TRBV30,CAWSPAAGNYGYTF
TRBJ2-5,TRBV4-1,CASSQERTGQGETQYF
TRBJ1-2,TRBV30,CAWTPGRGWYGYTF
TRBJ2-7,TRBV2,CASSEATGTSYEQCF
TRBJ1-1,TRBV6-5,CASSSEYLGSRRAFF
TRBJ2-1,TRBV6-1,CASSELRGQFF
TRBJ2-7,TRBV19,CASSQNSWGLYEQYF